The 10 T cell receptor beta chains reported below all come from one sample, sequenced in a study of radiation and T cells in renal cell carcinoma. Time point specified: blood 2 weeks post-SBRT. Noted treatment: 15 Gy SBRT to primary tumor, nephrectomy 4 weeks later. Generated by immunoSEQ multiplex PCR, the TCRdb table keeps only in-frame clones and is missing some. The top ten clones hold around 13% of a sample with 150,000 to 180,000 clones, 80% to 90% of them seen once. The source was blood, collected from a patient whose treatment included radiotherapy and nephrectomy. The source of these receptors is a woman in her forties or fifties with renal cell carcinoma.

This chain connects TRBV19 to TRBJ1-3; the D gene is possibly TRBD1 (6 bases). The V end was cut by 3 bases, the J end by 0 bases, with 15 bases between. CDR1 is LNHDA and CDR2 is SQIVND in the germline V gene (reference sequence). The CDR3 is made up of 17 amino acids. The CDR3 coding sequence is TGTGCCAGTAGTATGACAGGTGCCCTTAGCTCTGGAAACACCATATATTTT. This translates into CASSMTGALSSGNTIYF. Looking up the rest from reference TRBV19 and TRBJ1-3 gives the full variable domain: DGGITQSPKYLFRKEGQNVTLSCEQNLNHDAMYWYRQDPGQGLRLIYYSQIVNDFQKGDIAEGYSVSREKKESFPLTVTSAQKNPTAFYLCASSMTGALSSGNTIYFGEGSWLTVV.

The chain employs TRBV5-1 and TRBJ2-7, with TRBD1 matching over 9 bases. The CDR3 sequence is 14 residues long. V shed 4 bases and J 1 base; nucleotides not matched to a gene: 3. Germline V gives CDR1 SGHRS, CDR2 YFSETQ. Here the CDR3 reads CASSRDRDSYEQYF. CDR3 nucleotides: TGCGCCAGCAGCAGGGACAGGGATTCCTACGAGCAGTACTTC.

The chain combines TRBV7-2 with TRBJ1-1; D is unresolved. Between the trimmed V and J ends, which lost 1 base and 7 bases, there was a span of 16 bases. Germline values: CDR1 SGHTA, CDR2 FQGNSA. CDR3 length equals 15 residues. This chain's CDR3 is CASSLESLRGNEAFF. The CDR3 nucleotides read TGTGCCAGCAGCTTAGAAAGTTTGAGAGGTAATGAAGCTTTCTTT.

The chain carries TRBV13 and TRBJ1-1, with a weak D call TRBD1 (5 bases). The CDR3 has 14 amino acids. V was trimmed by 0 bases and J by 9 bases, leaving 14 bases between them. Germline CDR1 PRHDT, CDR2 FYEKMQ (reference sequence). The CDR3 DNA reads as TGTGCCAGCAGCTTAGGCGGGGGGGGACTTAAAGCTTTCTTT. Residues: CASSLGGGGLKAFF. Based on the CDR3 plus reference TRBV13 and TRBJ1-1, the full variable domain is AAGVIQSPRHLIKEKRETATLKCYPIPRHDTVYWYQQGPGQDPQFLISFYEKMQSDKGSIPDRFSAQQFSDYHSELNMSSLELGDSALYFCASSLGGGGLKAFFGQGTRLTVV.

There are a few counts of this clone. V and J are TRBV6-6 and TRBJ2-5; 13 bases fit TRBD2. J gave up 5 bases and V 4 bases, and 7 bases lay outside the gene matches. The CDR3 contains 16 residues. Germline CDR1 is MNHNY and CDR2 is SVGAGI (reference sequence). The CDR3 DNA is TGTGCCAGCAGTTTTTCCCGGACTAGCGGGGGTGAGACCCAGTACTTC. Residues: CASSFSRTSGGETQYF.

The V call is TRBV11-2, the J call TRBJ1-2, with 7 bases lining up with TRBD1. CDR1 SGHAT and CDR2 FQNNGV come from the germline V gene. V shed 5 bases, J shed 1 base, and the junction held 10 bases outside the gene matches. The CDR3 loop spans 16 amino acids. CDR3 amino acids: CASSPEGARFNYGYTF. The DNA of the CDR3 is TGTGCCAGCAGCCCCGAGGGGGCCCGTTTTAACTATGGCTACACCTTC. Drawing the rest from reference TRBV11-2 and TRBJ1-2, the complete variable domain is EAGVAQSPRYKIIEKRQSVAFWCNPISGHATLYWYQQILGQGPKLLIQFQNNGVVDDSQLPKDRFSAERLKGVDSTLKIQPAKLEDSAVYLCASSPEGARFNYGYTFGSGTRLTVV.

This clone was observed a handful of times. The rearrangement uses TRBV10-1 and TRBJ2-1; a weak D match, TRBD1 (5 bases). There are 16 residues in the CDR3. From germline, CDR1 is WNHNN and CDR2 SYGVQD (reference sequence). V dropped 6 bases and J dropped 0 bases, with 15 bases sitting between them. CDR3 DNA sequence: TGCGCCAGCAGCCCAGACAGTAGAAGCTCCTACAATGAGCAGTTCTTC. Its protein product is CASSPDSRSSYNEQFF.

This chain uses TRBV19 with TRBJ1-1, with D maybe TRBD1 (5 bases). The CDR3 totals 11 residues. The germline V gene has CDR1 LNHDA and CDR2 SQIVND (reference sequence). V was shortened by 9 bases and J by 7 bases, with 12 bases between the two germline ends. CDR3 DNA: TGTGCCAGCCACAGGTTAAATGAAGCTTTCTTT. Its translation is CASHRLNEAFF.

This clone showed up just once. This chain links TRBV9 with TRBJ1-5; D might be TRBD1 (6 bases). Germline CDR1 reads SGDLS; CDR2 reads YYNGEE. Trimming took 4 bases from V and 0 from J, leaving 11 bases between them. CDR3 length: 15 amino acids. The CDR3 nucleotides are TGTGCCAGCAGCACCGGGACAAATAGCAATCAGCCCCAGCATTTT. It yields the protein CASSTGTNSNQPQHF.

For this clone: One end of the junction varies from germline; a read error may be responsible. V and J are TRBV4-1 and TRBJ1-1, with 12 nucleotides matching TRBD1. CDR3 size: 17 residues. Germline V gene lookup returns CDR1 MGHRA and CDR2 YSYEKL. As DNA, the CDR3 is TGCGCCAGCAGCCAAGCCGGGACAGGGGGCTTGAACGCTGAAGCTTTCTTT. This translates into CASSQAGTGGLNAEAFF.